Below, 2 T cell receptor beta chains from the same sample are listed, as sequenced in a study of cytomegalovirus exposure and HLA in healthy donors. Primers included in the PCR were 60 Vbeta and 13 Jbeta primers. Method: immunoSEQ multiplex PCR; TCRdb's copy keeps in-frame clones and lacks some. The sample records about 130,000 clones, 80% to 90% being singletons. Sample: PBMCs. The receptors shown here come from a man aged 45 to 65 in good health and CMV-seronegative.

V is TRBV7-2 and J is TRBJ2-7; 11 nucleotides line up with TRBD2. V shed 5 bases, J shed 4 bases, and the junction held 4 bases outside the gene matches. This CDR3 is 14 amino acids long. In germline, CDR1 is SGHTA, CDR2 FQGNSA. The CDR3 DNA follows: TGTGCCAGCAGCCCGAGACTAGCGGGGTACGAGCAGTACTTC. Translating it yields CASSPRLAGYEQYF.

A few counts support this clone. V and J are TRBV5-1 and TRBJ2-3; 7 nucleotides line up with TRBD1. The V gene end was trimmed by 4 bases and the J gene end by 8 bases; junction bases not matched to a gene: 13. In germline, CDR1 is SGHRS, CDR2 YFSETQ. The CDR3 has 15 amino acids. CDR3: CASSLRQGHLGTQYF. The CDR3, as DNA: TGCGCCAGCAGCCTACGACAGGGTCATCTAGGTACGCAGTATTTT.